The rows below give T cell receptor beta chains drawn from one sample of a study of CD8+ T cells in alopecia areata. This table comes from immunoSEQ multiplex PCR, and its TCRdb copy is limited to in-frame clones, with some not included. The data show over 200,000 clones, with 64% seen just once and more than 3.5% held by the top ten. The sample was CD4+ T cells sorted from blood, taken at week 4, from a patient treated with tofacitinib. All receptors derive from a human donor with alopecia areata. Both conserved end residues are part of each CDR3. A D gene is named only where the DNA matches it firmly. Not all rows give a size; the values are once, few, many and, for expanded clones, a class.

D: -; V: TRBV6-1; J: TRBJ2-5; size: -; CDR3: CASASEGNQETQYF; DNA: TGTGCCAGCGCATCTGAGGGAAACCAAGAGACCCAGTACTTC
D: -; V: TRBV21-1; J: TRBJ1-1; size: -; CDR3: CASSEDRGENTEAFF; DNA: TGTGCCAGCAGCGAGGACAGGGGCGAGAACACTGAAGCTTTCTTT
D: -; V: TRBV29-1; J: TRBJ1-2; size: -; CDR3: CSVWGARGYTF; DNA: TGCAGCGTTTGGGGGGCCCGGGGCTACACCTTC
D: TRBD2; V: TRBV7-2; J: TRBJ2-5; size: -; CDR3: CASSLGGKETQYF; DNA: TGTGCCAGCAGCTTGGGAGGGAAAGAGACCCAGTACTTC
D: -; V: TRBV11-3; J: TRBJ1-2; size: once; CDR3: CASSLDSGNGYTF; DNA: TGTGCCAGCAGCTTAGATTCAGGAAATGGCTACACCTTC
D: -; V: TRBV5-4; J: TRBJ1-1; size: -; CDR3: CASSLAMAEAFF; DNA: TGTGCCAGCAGCTTGGCCATGGCTGAAGCTTTCTTT
D: -; V: TRBV2; J: TRBJ1-6; size: few; CDR3: CASRSENNSPLHF; DNA: TGTGCCAGTCGGAGTGAGAATAATTCACCCCTCCACTTT
D: -; V: TRBV7-2; J: TRBJ1-6; size: -; CDR3: CASSLMQGSSPLHF; DNA: TGTGCCAGCAGCTTAATGCAGGGGTCCTCACCCCTCCACTTT
D: -; V: TRBV29-1; J: TRBJ2-3; size: -; CDR3: CSVEGPTDTQYF; DNA: TGCAGCGTTGAAGGGCCGACAGATACGCAGTATTTT
D: -; V: TRBV7-9; J: TRBJ2-1; size: few; CDR3: CASSFGGPSYNEQFF; DNA: TGTGCCAGCAGCTTCGGGGGGCCCTCCTACAATGAGCAGTTCTTC
D: TRBD1; V: TRBV5-1; J: TRBJ2-3; size: -; CDR3: CASSISGGDTQYF; DNA: TGCGCCAGCAGCATTTCAGGGGGAGATACGCAGTATTTT
D: -; V: TRBV7-2; J: TRBJ1-1; size: -; CDR3: CASSPNRVGTEAFF; DNA: TGTGCCAGCAGCCCCAACAGGGTAGGGACTGAAGCTTTCTTT
D: -; V: TRBV5-4; J: TRBJ1-2; size: -; CDR3: CASSGFGLINYGYTF; DNA: TGTGCCAGCAGCGGTTTCGGACTGATTAACTATGGCTACACCTTC
D: -; V: TRBV25-1; J: TRBJ2-1; size: -; CDR3: CASSGASSYNEQFF; DNA: TGTGCCAGCTCGGGGGCAAGCTCCTACAATGAGCAGTTCTTC
D: -; V: TRBV6-5; J: TRBJ1-1; size: -; CDR3: CASTPAQGFTEAFF; DNA: TGTGCCAGCACTCCCGCGCAGGGGTTCACTGAAGCTTTCTTT
D: -; V: TRBV30; J: TRBJ1-1; size: -; CDR3: CALGRGGKTEAFF; DNA: TGTGCCCTCGGACGGGGAGGAAAGACTGAAGCTTTCTTT
D: -; V: TRBV4-3; J: TRBJ1-1; size: -; CDR3: CASSPGTAGGEAFF; DNA: TGCGCCAGCAGCCCTGGGACGGCGGGGGGTGAAGCTTTCTTT
D: -; V: TRBV7-2; J: TRBJ1-2; size: few; CDR3: CASSLAVTGRHGYTF; DNA: TGTGCCAGCAGCTTAGCGGTTACAGGGAGGCATGGCTACACCTTC
D: TRBD1; V: TRBV5-6; J: TRBJ2-5; size: -; CDR3: CASSLRAGQGLQETQYF; DNA: TGTGCCAGCAGCCTCCGAGCGGGACAGGGGCTCCAAGAGACCCAGTACTTC
D: -; V: TRBV7-2; J: TRBJ2-5; size: few; CDR3: CASTHGETQYF; DNA: TGTGCCAGCACCCACGGGGAGACCCAGTACTTC
D: -; V: TRBV6-1; J: TRBJ1-5; size: -; CDR3: CASSEGQGSNQPQHF; DNA: TGTGCCAGCAGTGAAGGTCAGGGGAGCAATCAGCCCCAGCATTTT
D: -; V: TRBV30; J: TRBJ1-5; size: -; CDR3: CAWTLIPSQPQHF; DNA: TGTGCCTGGACCCTGATCCCCTCTCAGCCCCAGCATTTT
D: -; V: TRBV5-1; J: TRBJ2-1; size: -; CDR3: CASSPDYNEQFF; DNA: TGCGCCAGCAGCCCGGACTACAATGAGCAGTTCTTC
D: -; V: TRBV27; J: TRBJ1-5; size: -; CDR3: CASSSLWGSNQPQHF; DNA: TGTGCCAGCAGTTCCCTATGGGGGTCCAATCAGCCCCAGCATTTT
D: -; V: TRBV6-5; J: TRBJ2-3; size: -; CDR3: CASSRDWSTDTQYF; DNA: TGTGCCAGCAGCCGGGACTGGAGCACAGATACGCAGTATTTT
D: TRBD1; V: TRBV7-2; J: TRBJ2-3; size: -; CDR3: CASGPQGASTDTQYF; DNA: TGTGCCAGCGGACCACAGGGGGCTAGCACAGATACGCAGTATTTT